This T cell receptor (beta chain) is drawn from a study of technical replicates of blood from several donors. Libraries were prepared by immunoSEQ multiplex PCR; TCRdb keeps only in-frame clonotypes and omits some of them. The data contain tens of thousands of clones, about 91% of them singletons. The V gene end was trimmed by 0 bases and the J gene end by 3 bases; junction bases not matched to a gene: 9. The germline gives CDR1 LGHNA, CDR2 YSLEER. This CDR3 region has 17 residues. Sample: T cells isolated from PBMCs. J is TRBJ2-3 and V is TRBV4-3; TRBD2 agrees at 7 bases. This receptor was identified in a human donor in good health. The CDR3 loop is CASSQDWTREITDTQYF. CDR3 bases: TGCGCCAGCAGCCAAGACTGGACGCGGGAGATAACAGATACGCAGTATTTT.